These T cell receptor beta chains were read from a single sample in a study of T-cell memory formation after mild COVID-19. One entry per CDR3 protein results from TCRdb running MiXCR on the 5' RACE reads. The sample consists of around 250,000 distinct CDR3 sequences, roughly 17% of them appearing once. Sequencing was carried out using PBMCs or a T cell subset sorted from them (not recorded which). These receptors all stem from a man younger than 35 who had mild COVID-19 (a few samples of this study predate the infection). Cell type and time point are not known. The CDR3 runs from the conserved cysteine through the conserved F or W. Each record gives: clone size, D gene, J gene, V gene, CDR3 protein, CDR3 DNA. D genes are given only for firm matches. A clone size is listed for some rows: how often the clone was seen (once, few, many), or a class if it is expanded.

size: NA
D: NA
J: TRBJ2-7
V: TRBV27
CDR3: CASSPAGFAYEQYF
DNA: TGTGCCAGCAGCCCGGCAGGGTTCGCCTACGAGCAGTACTTC

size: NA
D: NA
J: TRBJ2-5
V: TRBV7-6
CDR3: CASIYGREGQETQYF
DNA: TGTGCCAGCATCTATGGGCGGGAAGGCCAAGAGACCCAGTACTTC

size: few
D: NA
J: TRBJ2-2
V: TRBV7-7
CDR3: CASSFFDGGELFF
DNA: TGTGCCAGCAGCTTTTTTGATGGCGGGGAGCTGTTTTTT

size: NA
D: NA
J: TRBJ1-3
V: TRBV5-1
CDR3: CASSWGDNSGNTIYF
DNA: TGCGCCAGCAGCTGGGGGGACAACTCTGGAAACACCATATATTTT

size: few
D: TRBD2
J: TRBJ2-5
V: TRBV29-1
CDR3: CSVEPQASGETQYF
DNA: TGCAGCGTTGAACCTCAAGCTAGCGGAGAGACCCAGTACTTC

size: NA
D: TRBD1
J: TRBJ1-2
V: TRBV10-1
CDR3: CASSPSDRPNGYTF
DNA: TGCGCCAGCAGTCCCTCGGACAGGCCGAATGGCTACACCTTC

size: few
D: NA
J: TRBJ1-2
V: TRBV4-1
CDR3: CASSQLQGIGYTF
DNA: TGCGCCAGCAGCCAATTACAGGGTATTGGCTACACCTTC

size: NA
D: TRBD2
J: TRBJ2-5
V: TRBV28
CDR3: CASRPTSGDQETQYF
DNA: TGTGCCAGCAGACCGACTAGCGGGGACCAAGAGACCCAGTACTTC

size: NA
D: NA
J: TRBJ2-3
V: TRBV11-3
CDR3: CASSYLLGDTQYF
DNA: TGTGCCAGCAGCTACCTTTTGGGGGATACGCAGTATTTT

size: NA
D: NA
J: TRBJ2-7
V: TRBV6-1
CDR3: CASNFGWTDSYEQYF
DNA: TGTGCCAGCAATTTCGGATGGACAGACTCCTACGAGCAGTACTTC

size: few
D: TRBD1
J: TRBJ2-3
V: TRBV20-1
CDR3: CSARVEGADTQYF
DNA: TGCAGTGCTAGAGTTGAGGGGGCTGATACGCAGTATTTT

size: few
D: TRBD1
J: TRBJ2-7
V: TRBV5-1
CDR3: CASSFQDRIEQYF
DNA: TGCGCCAGCAGCTTCCAGGACAGGATAGAGCAGTACTTC

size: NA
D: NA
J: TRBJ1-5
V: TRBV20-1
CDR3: CSARGLQGGGPNQPQHF
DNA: TGCAGTGCTAGAGGACTACAGGGCGGGGGCCCCAATCAGCCCCAGCATTTT

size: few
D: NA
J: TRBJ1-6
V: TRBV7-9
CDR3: CASRQDNSPLHF
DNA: TGTGCCAGCAGACAGGATAATTCACCCCTCCACTTT

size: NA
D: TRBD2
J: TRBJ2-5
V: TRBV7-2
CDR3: CASSWQRGVQETQYF
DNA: TGTGCCAGCAGCTGGCAGCGGGGGGTCCAAGAGACCCAGTACTTC

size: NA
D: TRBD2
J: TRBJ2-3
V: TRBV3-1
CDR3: CASSQDLRGGGTDTQYF
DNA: TGTGCCAGCAGCCAAGATCTTCGCGGGGGGGGCACAGATACGCAGTATTTT

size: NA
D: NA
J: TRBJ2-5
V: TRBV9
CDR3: CASSVADETQYF
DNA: TGTGCCAGCAGCGTAGCTGACGAGACCCAGTACTTC

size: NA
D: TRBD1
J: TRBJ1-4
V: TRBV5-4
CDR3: CASSLDRGDEKLFF
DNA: TGTGCCAGCAGCCTGGACAGGGGAGACGAAAAACTGTTTTTT

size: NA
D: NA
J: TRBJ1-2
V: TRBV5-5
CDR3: CASSSEGQRYYGYTF
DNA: TGTGCCAGCAGCTCAGAAGGCCAGCGGTACTATGGCTACACCTTC

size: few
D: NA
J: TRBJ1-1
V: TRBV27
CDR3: CASSGPRGAFF
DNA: TGTGCCAGCTCTGGGCCCCGAGGAGCTTTCTTT

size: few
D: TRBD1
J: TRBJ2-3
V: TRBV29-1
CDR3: CSVSGHRTGPTDTQYF
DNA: TGCAGCGTTTCGGGGCATAGGACAGGGCCCACAGATACGCAGTATTTT

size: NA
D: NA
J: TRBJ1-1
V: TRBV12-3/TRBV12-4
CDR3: CASSTGLVNTEAFF
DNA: TGTGCCAGCAGTACAGGGTTAGTGAACACTGAAGCTTTCTTT

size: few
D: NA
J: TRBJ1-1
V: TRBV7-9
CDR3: CASSPGIIDPEAFF
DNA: TGTGCCAGCAGCCCCGGGATCATAGACCCTGAAGCTTTCTTT

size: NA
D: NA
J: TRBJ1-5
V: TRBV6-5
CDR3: CASSYTDGPNQPQHF
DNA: TGTGCCAGCAGTTACACGGACGGCCCCAATCAGCCCCAGCATTTT

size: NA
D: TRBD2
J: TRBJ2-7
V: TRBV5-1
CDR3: CASSPTGGDAYEQYF
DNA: TGCGCCAGCAGCCCGACGGGGGGGGACGCCTACGAGCAGTACTTC

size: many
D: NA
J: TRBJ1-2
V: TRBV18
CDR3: CASSQGQGYGYTF
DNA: TGTGCCAGCTCACAGGGACAAGGTTATGGCTACACCTTC

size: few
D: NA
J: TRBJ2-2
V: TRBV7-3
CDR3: CASSSHTPRGDTGELFF
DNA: TGTGCCAGCAGCTCGCACACCCCCAGGGGAGACACCGGGGAGCTGTTTTTT

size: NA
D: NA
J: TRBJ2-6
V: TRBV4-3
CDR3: CASSQMGTGSGANVLTF
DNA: TGCGCCAGCAGCCAGATGGGTACAGGGTCTGGGGCCAACGTCCTGACTTTC

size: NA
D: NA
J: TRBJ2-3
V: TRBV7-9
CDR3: CASSSSLAGRDTQYF
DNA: TGTGCCAGCAGCTCGTCCTTGGCAGGGAGGGATACGCAGTATTTT

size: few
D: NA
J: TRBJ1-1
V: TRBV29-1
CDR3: CSVAQYRNTEAFF
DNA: TGCAGCGTGGCTCAATATAGGAACACTGAAGCTTTCTTT

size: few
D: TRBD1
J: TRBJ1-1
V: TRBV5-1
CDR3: CASTLGGTALNTEAFF
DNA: TGCGCCAGCACCTTGGGCGGGACAGCCCTGAACACTGAAGCTTTCTTT

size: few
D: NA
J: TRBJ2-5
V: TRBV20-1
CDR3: CSARDFAGAQAGETQYF
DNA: TGCAGTGCTAGAGATTTTGCGGGGGCCCAGGCAGGAGAGACCCAGTACTTC

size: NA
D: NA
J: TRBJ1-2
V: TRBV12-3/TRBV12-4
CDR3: CASSRGMDYGYTF
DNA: TGTGCCAGCAGCAGGGGAATGGACTATGGCTACACCTTC

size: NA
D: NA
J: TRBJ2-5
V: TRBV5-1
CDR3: CASSRNPQELQETQYF
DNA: TGCGCCAGCAGCAGAAACCCCCAGGAGCTCCAAGAGACCCAGTACTTC

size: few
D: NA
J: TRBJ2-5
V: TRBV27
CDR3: CASSLLGPQGRETQYF
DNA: TGTGCCAGCAGTTTATTGGGCCCCCAGGGGCGGGAGACCCAGTACTTC

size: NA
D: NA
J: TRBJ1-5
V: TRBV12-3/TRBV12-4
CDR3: CASSLDPLDRYNQPQHF
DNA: TGTGCCAGCAGTTTAGACCCCCTTGACAGATACAATCAGCCCCAGCATTTT

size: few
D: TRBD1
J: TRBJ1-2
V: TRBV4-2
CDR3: CASSQGSGTGNDGYTF
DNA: TGTGCCAGCAGCCAAGGGTCCGGGACAGGGAACGATGGCTACACCTTC

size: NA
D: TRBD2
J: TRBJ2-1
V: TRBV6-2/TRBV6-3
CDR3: CASSLERGGHEQFF
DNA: TGTGCCAGCAGTTTAGAGCGGGGGGGCCATGAGCAGTTCTTC

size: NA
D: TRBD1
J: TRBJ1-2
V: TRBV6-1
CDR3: CAIVQTGAHYGYTF
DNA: TGTGCCATCGTGCAGACAGGGGCTCACTATGGCTACACCTTC

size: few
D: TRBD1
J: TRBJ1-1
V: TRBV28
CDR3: CASSWGGQGEAFF
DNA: TGTGCCAGCAGTTGGGGGGGACAGGGCGAAGCTTTCTTT

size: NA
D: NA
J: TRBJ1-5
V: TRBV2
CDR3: CASNGERDQPQHF
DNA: TGTGCCAGCAACGGGGAAAGGGATCAGCCCCAGCATTTT

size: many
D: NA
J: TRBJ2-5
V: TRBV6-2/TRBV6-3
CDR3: CASSDSQETQYF
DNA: TGTGCCAGCAGCGACAGTCAAGAGACCCAGTACTTC

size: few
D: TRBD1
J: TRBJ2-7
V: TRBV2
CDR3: CASSDPGTDYEQYF
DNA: TGTGCCAGCAGCGACCCCGGGACAGACTACGAGCAGTACTTC

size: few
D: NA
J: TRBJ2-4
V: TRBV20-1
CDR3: CSSPPGDKNIQYF
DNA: TGCAGTTCCCCTCCCGGGGACAAAAACATTCAGTACTTC

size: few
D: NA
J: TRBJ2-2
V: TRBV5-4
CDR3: CASSPMGGAGTGELFF
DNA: TGTGCCAGCAGTCCGATGGGGGGCGCGGGCACCGGGGAGCTGTTTTTT

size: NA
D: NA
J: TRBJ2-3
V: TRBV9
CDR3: CASSVGRFGTDTQYF
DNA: TGTGCCAGCAGCGTAGGAAGGTTCGGCACAGATACGCAGTATTTT

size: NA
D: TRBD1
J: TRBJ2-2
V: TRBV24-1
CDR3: CATSSDRGDTGELFF
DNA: TGTGCCACCAGCTCGGACAGGGGCGACACCGGGGAGCTGTTTTTT

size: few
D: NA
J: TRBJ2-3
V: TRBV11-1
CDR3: CASSLQSADTQYF
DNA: TGTGCCAGCAGCTTACAGTCGGCGGATACGCAGTATTTT

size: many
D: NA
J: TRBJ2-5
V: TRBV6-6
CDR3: CASSRTIETQYF
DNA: TGTGCCAGCAGTAGGACCATCGAGACCCAGTACTTC

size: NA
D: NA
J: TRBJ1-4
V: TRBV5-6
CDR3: CASSLWGTNEKLFF
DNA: TGTGCCAGCAGCTTGTGGGGGACTAATGAAAAACTGTTTTTT

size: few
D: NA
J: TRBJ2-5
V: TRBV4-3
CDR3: CASSQGVQETQYF
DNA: TGCGCCAGCAGCCAAGGGGTTCAAGAGACCCAGTACTTC

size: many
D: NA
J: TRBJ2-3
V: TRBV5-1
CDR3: CASSFEQKDTQYF
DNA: TGCGCCAGCAGCTTCGAGCAAAAAGATACGCAGTATTTT

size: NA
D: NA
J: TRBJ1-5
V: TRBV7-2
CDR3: CASSSQPGPQHF
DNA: TGTGCCAGCAGCTCCCAACCGGGTCCTCAGCATTTT